These 10 T cell receptor beta chains came from one sample sequenced in a study of blood T cells in healthy people across ages. Combining a sample-barcoded 5' primer with a J-beta primer mix, a second PCR ran for about 7 to 11 cycles. TCRdb re-analysed the 5' RACE reads in MiXCR, keeping a single row per CDR3 protein. The sample includes about 730,000 distinct CDR3 sequences, roughly 41% of them seen just once. Sample: blood. These receptors were collected from an older woman in good health.

V usage is TRBV30 and J usage is TRBJ1-6; perhaps TRBD1 as D (5 bases). The ends were cut back, 5 bases at V and 7 bases at J, with 12 bases in the middle. This CDR3 region has 13 residues. The germline gives CDR1 GTSNPN, CDR2 SVGIG (reference sequence). CDR3 nucleotides: TGTGCCTGGGGGCAGGGCGGGAATTCACCCCTCCACTTT. This gives the protein CAWGQGGNSPLHF.

The chain has TRBV12-3 or TRBV12-4 and TRBJ1-2; 10 bases map to TRBD1. The CDR3 spans 15 residues. The V segment lost 2 bases and the J segment 8 bases; nucleotides outside the gene matches: 8. In nucleotides, the CDR3 is TGTGCCAGCAGTTTACCCCGACAGGGGGCGAAGGGCTACACCTTC. As protein: CASSLPRQGAKGYTF.

This clonotype was found a few times. The chain is built from TRBV20-1 and TRBJ1-2, with D maybe TRBD1 (6 bases). This CDR3 region has 13 residues. Germline CDR1 is DFQATT and CDR2 is SNEGSKA (reference sequence). V lost 5 bases and J lost 1, with 11 bases in between. CDR3 loop: CSAPPDSNYGYTF. CDR3 bases: TGCAGTGCTCCCCCGGACAGTAACTATGGCTACACCTTC.

CDR3 residues: CASSQDTTNGETQYF. The DNA of the CDR3 is TGTGCCAGCAGCCAAGATACGACTAACGGTGAGACCCAGTACTTC. The chain couples TRBV3-1 to TRBJ2-7; tentative D call: TRBD2 (5 bases). Judging by the DNA end, TRBJ2-5 fits better; the J call may be wrong. CDR3 size: 15 residues. The germline CDR1 and CDR2 sequences are LGHDT and YNNKEL (reference sequence).

This chain uses TRBV19 with TRBJ2-3, with TRBD1 as a possible D gene (6 bases). The V end was cut by 10 bases, the J end by 4 bases, with 18 bases between. The length of the CDR3 is 14 residues. Germline assignment: CDR1 LNHDA and CDR2 SQIVND (reference sequence). The CDR3 DNA is TGTGCCACTGCAATAGGGGGTAACGCAGATACGCAGTATTTT. The encoded protein is CATAIGGNADTQYF.

The chain is built from TRBV20-1 and TRBJ2-3; TRBD2 matches at 10 bases. Unmatched junction bases numbered 10, after V lost 5 bases and J lost 5 bases. This CDR3 contains 15 residues. The V gene's germline CDR1 is DFQATT and CDR2 SNEGSKA (reference sequence). This CDR3 reads CSAVRAGGRGDTQYF. The CDR3 DNA reads TGCAGTGCTGTACGAGCGGGAGGGCGAGGAGATACGCAGTATTTT.

In this sample, this clonotype turned up a few times. The chain joins TRBV4-1 to TRBJ2-7, with TRBD1 as a possible D gene (6 bases). The CDR3 has 16 amino acids. Trimming removed 3 bases at V and 0 bases at J, with 15 bases between. Germline V gene data show CDR1 as MGHRA and CDR2 as YSYEKL. The CDR3 coding sequence is TGCGCCAGCAGCCATTTAACACAGGGCAGCTCCTACGAGCAGTACTTC. It is translated as CASSHLTQGSSYEQYF.

In DNA, the CDR3 is TGTGCCAGCTCACCGGCCGGGACAGGAAACACTGAAGCTTTCTTT. This encodes CASSPAGTGNTEAFF. The chain has TRBV18 and TRBJ1-1; 8 bases are a match to TRBD1. CDR1 and CDR2 (germline): KGHSH, LQKENI. The CDR3 runs 15 residues. The J segment lost 2 bases and the V segment lost 3 bases, leaving 5 bases of the junction unmatched.

The V gene is TRBV20-1, the J gene TRBJ2-3; TRBD2 matches at 10 bases. Germline CDR1 is DFQATT and CDR2 is SNEGSKA (reference sequence). The CDR3 runs to 15 residues. The J segment lost 7 bases and the V segment lost 0 bases, leaving 7 bases of the junction unmatched. DNA of the CDR3: TGCAGTGCTAGAGATGGCGCTAGCGGGAGTAATACGCAGTATTTT. Translating gives CSARDGASGSNTQYF.

In its sample, this clonotype was seen a few times. The V gene is TRBV28, the J gene TRBJ1-2; 8 nucleotides align to TRBD1. The V gene end was trimmed by 6 bases and the J gene end by 4 bases; junction bases not matched to a gene: 4. There are 13 residues in the CDR3. CDR1 and CDR2 from the germline V gene are MDHEN and SYDVKM. CDR3 DNA sequence: TGTGCCAGCAGACTCGACAGGGGCTATGGCTACACCTTC. This gives the protein CASRLDRGYGYTF.